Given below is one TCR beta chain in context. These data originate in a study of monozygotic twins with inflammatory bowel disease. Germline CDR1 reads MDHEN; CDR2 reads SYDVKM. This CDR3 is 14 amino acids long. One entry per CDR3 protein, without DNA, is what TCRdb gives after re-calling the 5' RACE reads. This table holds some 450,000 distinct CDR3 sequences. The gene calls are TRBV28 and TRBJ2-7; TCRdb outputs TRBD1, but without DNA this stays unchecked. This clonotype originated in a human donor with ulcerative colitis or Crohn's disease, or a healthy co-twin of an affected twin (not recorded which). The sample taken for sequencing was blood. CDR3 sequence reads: CASSLYPGPYEQYF.